These 32 T cell receptor beta chains originate from one sample sequenced in a study of cytomegalovirus exposure and HLA in healthy donors. PCR used 60 Vbeta primers and 13 Jbeta primers. Here immunoSEQ multiplex PCR was the method, and the copy in TCRdb shows in-frame clones only, minus some. Among around 92,000 clones listed, around 74% were seen once. Source material: PBMCs. Receptor source: a female donor in good health and CMV-seropositive.

This clone was counted between two and nine times. V gene TRBV10-2 combines with J gene TRBJ2-2; 8 bases are a match to TRBD2. The junction had 2 bases not matched to a gene; V was cut back by 2 bases and J by 3 bases. The CDR3 contains 15 residues. The germline gives CDR1 WSHSY, CDR2 SAAADI. DNA for the CDR3: TGCGCCAGCAGTGAGACTAGCGGACACACCGGGGAGCTGTTTTTT. Its translation is CASSETSGHTGELFF.

This sequence joins TRBV7-3 and TRBJ2-5; TRBD2 agrees at 7 bases. With V trimmed by 1 base and J by 3 bases, 2 bases remained unmatched. CDR3 length: 14 residues. Germline CDR1 and CDR2: SGHTA and FQGTGA. This CDR3 reads CASSLNGGKETQYF. As DNA, the CDR3 is TGTGCCAGCAGCTTAAACGGGGGGAAAGAGACCCAGTACTTC.

This clone was observed a handful of times. A junction end diverges from the germline sequence, so it may reflect a read error. This chain links TRBV5-8 with TRBJ1-1, with 10 bases lining up with TRBD1. Germline V gives CDR1 SGHTS, CDR2 YDEGEE. The CDR3 covers 14 residues. The CDR3 DNA reads as TGTGCCAGCAGCTTGGATGGGGACAGGGGTAGGTGTCTTTTT. This encodes CASSLDGDRGRCLF. Variable domain in full (rest from reference TRBV5-8 and TRBJ1-1): EAGVTQSPTHLIKTRGQQATLRCSPISGHTSVYWYQQALGLGLQFLLWYDEGEERNRGNFPPRFSGRQFPNYSSELNVNALELEDSALYLCASSLDGDRGRCLFGQGTRLTVV.

This clone came up a few times. This chain links TRBV2 with TRBJ1-2, with D unclear. Trimming pared 3 bases from V and 8 bases from J, leaving 7 bases between. The CDR3 sequence is 11 residues long. Germline assignment: CDR1 SNHLY and CDR2 FYNNEI. The CDR3 DNA sequence: TGTGCCAGCAGTGACTATCTCGGCTACACCTTC. The encoded protein is CASSDYLGYTF.

The chain uses TRBV6-1 and TRBJ2-7, with D perhaps TRBD1 (6 bases). Germline CDR1 MNHNS, CDR2 SASEGT. This CDR3 is 13 amino acids long. V lost 4 bases, J lost 6 bases, and 13 bases lay in between. The DNA for the CDR3 is TGTGCCAGCAGTGTTTCGACAGGTACCGAGCAGTACTTC. Translation gives CASSVSTGTEQYF.

The V call is TRBV5-1, the J call TRBJ1-1; D unresolved. The germline CDR1 and CDR2 sequences are SGHRS and YFSETQ. V lost 1 base and J 2 bases, leaving 12 bases between the germline ends. The CDR3 contains 15 residues. Here the CDR3 reads CASSLRTTTNTEAFF. The CDR3 DNA follows: TGCGCCAGCAGCTTGAGGACTACCACCAACACTGAAGCTTTCTTT.

This clone has ten or more counts. This chain joins TRBV4-1 and TRBJ1-5; D is perhaps TRBD1 (5 bases). The CDR3 is made up of 14 amino acids. Germline assignment: CDR1 MGHRA and CDR2 YSYEKL. V was trimmed by 4 bases and J by 9 bases, leaving 16 bases between them. The CDR3 here is CASSPQDLQGPQHF. The DNA for the CDR3 is TGCGCCAGCAGCCCACAGGATCTTCAAGGGCCCCAGCATTTT.

The chain links TRBV7-9 to TRBJ2-1; TRBD1 might be the D (6 bases). This CDR3 contains 15 residues. With 3 bases removed from V and 9 bases from J, the gap between germline ends came to 18 bases. CDR1 is SEHNR and CDR2 is FQNEAQ in the germline V gene (reference sequence). The CDR3 nucleotides read TGTGCCAGCAGCTTGGGGTGGTCTAAGGGGGTTGAGCAGTTCTTC. It encodes CASSLGWSKGVEQFF. The full variable domain, its missing parts supplied by reference TRBV7-9 and TRBJ2-1, is DTGVSQNPRHKITKRGQNVTFRCDPISEHNRLYWYRQTLGQGPEFLTYFQNEAQLEKSRLLSDRFSAERPKGSFSTLEIQRTEQGDSAMYLCASSLGWSKGVEQFFGPGTRLTVL.

J is TRBJ1-2 and V is TRBV9, with TRBD1 matching over 8 bases. The CDR3 runs to 13 residues. V shed 3 bases, J shed 8 bases, and the junction held 6 bases outside the gene matches. The germline gives CDR1 SGDLS, CDR2 YYNGEE. The CDR3 loop reads CASSAYRGFGYTF. In DNA, the CDR3 is TGTGCCAGCAGCGCTTACAGGGGGTTCGGCTACACCTTC.

This sequence joins TRBV2 and TRBJ1-5; D may be TRBD1 (6 bases). The CDR3 consists of 13 residues. The V end lost 6 bases, the J end lost 6 bases, and 12 bases lay between the germline ends. The germline V gene has CDR1 SNHLY and CDR2 FYNNEI. This chain's CDR3 is CASSRGGGQPQHF. CDR3 nucleotide sequence: TGTGCCAGCAGCAGGGGTGGCGGTCAGCCCCAGCATTTT.

This chain links TRBV20-1 with TRBJ2-7; no definite D call. The CDR3 loop spans 11 amino acids. The V end lost 2 bases, the J end lost 6 bases, and 8 bases lay between the germline ends. Germline loops: CDR1 DFQATT, CDR2 SNEGSKA (reference sequence). Here the CDR3 DNA reads TGCAGTGCTAGAAGAGAACGCGAGCAGTACTTC. Encoded protein: CSARREREQYF.

The V and J genes are TRBV5-1 and TRBJ2-7, with unresolved D. CDR3 length: 14 residues. Trimming cost V 0 bases and J 6 bases, with 13 bases left between them. Per germline, CDR1 SGHRS and CDR2 YFSETQ. DNA for the CDR3: TGCGCCAGCAGCTTGGACAGACCCCGTAGCGAGCAGTACTTC. Translated, it gives CASSLDRPRSEQYF.

The V and J genes are TRBV10-3 and TRBJ2-3; D perhaps matches TRBD1 (5 bases). Between the trimmed V and J ends, which lost 4 bases and 4 bases, there was a span of 12 bases. Per germline, CDR1 ENHRY and CDR2 SYGVKD. The CDR3 loop spans 14 amino acids. The CDR3 sequence is CAISGGREPDTQYF. The CDR3 DNA reads as TGTGCCATCAGTGGAGGCAGGGAACCAGATACGCAGTATTTT.

This rearrangement joins TRBV2 to TRBJ1-1; D unresolved. V lost 6 bases, J lost 5 bases, and 16 bases lay in between. The CDR3 spans 14 residues. Germline V CDR1 and CDR2: SNHLY, FYNNEI. The CDR3 loop is CASRVGLLGTEAFF. In nucleotides, the CDR3 is TGTGCCAGCAGGGTAGGACTCCTGGGGACTGAAGCTTTCTTT.

The chain links TRBV14 to TRBJ2-7; 9 bases line up with TRBD1. Germline CDR1 and CDR2: SGHDN and FVKESK. The CDR3 is 15 amino acids. The V and J ends lost 4 bases and 3 bases, in that order; junction bases with no gene match: 7. The DNA of the CDR3 is TGTGCCAGCAGCCTTCGGGGACAGGGAGGCTACGAGCAGTACTTC. The encoded protein is CASSLRGQGGYEQYF.

V and J are TRBV9 and TRBJ2-3, with 10 bases lining up with TRBD1. Germline V gives CDR1 SGDLS, CDR2 YYNGEE. Trimming cost V 5 bases and J 6 bases; bases outside gene matches: 9. The CDR3 is made up of 15 amino acids. The CDR3 sequence is CASSAGTGVLDTQYF. CDR3 DNA: TGTGCCAGCAGTGCCGGGACAGGGGTTCTGGATACGCAGTATTTT. Full variable domain (rest looked up from reference TRBV9 and TRBJ2-3): DSGVTQTPKHLITATGQRVTLRCSPRSGDLSVYWYQQSLDQGLQFLIQYYNGEERAKGNILERFSAQQFPDLHSELNLSSLELGDSALYFCASSAGTGVLDTQYFGPGTRLTVL.

A remark on this clone: The same CDR3 arises from other DNA sequences in this sample as well. The chain joins TRBV7-2 to TRBJ2-6; TRBD2 agrees at 7 bases. CDR1 and CDR2 (germline): SGHTA, FQGNSA. The J segment lost 2 bases and the V segment lost 3 bases, leaving 1 base of the junction unmatched. This CDR3 contains 15 residues. This CDR3 is CASSLGGAGANVLTF. CDR3 in DNA: TGTGCCAGCAGCTTGGGAGGGGCTGGGGCCAACGTCCTGACTTTC. Drawing the rest from reference TRBV7-2 and TRBJ2-6, the complete variable domain is GAGVSQSPSNKVTEKGKDVELRCDPISGHTALYWYRQSLGQGLEFLIYFQGNSAPDKSGLPSDRFSAERTGGSVSTLTIQRTQQEDSAVYLCASSLGGAGANVLTFGAGSRLTVL.

The rearrangement uses TRBV18 and TRBJ1-3; tentatively, D is TRBD1 (5 bases). V lost 2 bases to trimming and J lost 4 bases, with 9 bases between them. Germline V CDR1 and CDR2: KGHSH, LQKENI. CDR3 length equals 14 residues. CDR3 DNA sequence: TGTGCCAGCTCACCAGACGGGGGAGGAAACACCATATATTTT. Translating it yields CASSPDGGGNTIYF.

The rearrangement uses TRBV2 and TRBJ1-2; no reliable D call. The germline V and J ends were trimmed by 7 bases and 0 bases, with 12 bases remaining between them. CDR1 and CDR2 (germline): SNHLY, FYNNEI. CDR3 length: 14 amino acids. The CDR3 here is CASKSSGPNYGYTF. CDR3 sequence (DNA): TGTGCCAGCAAATCATCAGGCCCTAACTATGGCTACACCTTC.

The rearrangement joins TRBV5-6 to TRBJ1-3; a weak D match, TRBD1 (6 bases). This CDR3 has 16 amino acids. In germline, CDR1 is SGHDT, CDR2 YYEEEE. Trimming pared 5 bases from V and 4 bases from J, leaving 19 bases between. Written as DNA, the CDR3 is TGTGCCAGCAGGTTAACAGGGTCCCGGTCCGGAAACACCATATATTTT. Its translation: CASRLTGSRSGNTIYF.

The chain joins TRBV21-1 to TRBJ2-7; the table gives TRBD1 as D, unverified against the DNA. TRBV21-1 is tagged as a pseudogene. This CDR3 spans 15 amino acids. CDR3 sequence (DNA): TGTGCCAGCAGCAAAGATGGGACAGGGGGGGGCGAGCAGTACTTC. It is translated as CASSKDGTGGGEQYF.

CDR3 sequence: CASSGDRANQPQHF. The DNA of the CDR3 is TGTGCCAGCAGCGGGGACAGGGCCAATCAGCCCCAGCATTTT. The chain couples TRBV7-2 to TRBJ1-5, with 9 bases lining up with TRBD1. J gave up 3 bases and V 5 bases, and 2 bases lay outside the gene matches. Germline loops: CDR1 SGHTA, CDR2 FQGNSA. The CDR3 is 14 residues long. Variable domain in full (rest from reference TRBV7-2 and TRBJ1-5): GAGVSQSPSNKVTEKGKDVELRCDPISGHTALYWYRQSLGQGLEFLIYFQGNSAPDKSGLPSDRFSAERTGGSVSTLTIQRTQQEDSAVYLCASSGDRANQPQHFGDGTRLSIL.

The chain couples TRBV13 to TRBJ2-7; D gene ambiguous. Germline V CDR1 and CDR2: PRHDT, FYEKMQ (reference sequence). The CDR3 loop spans 14 amino acids. The V end was cut by 7 bases, the J end by 7 bases, with 20 bases between. CDR3 DNA sequence: TGTGCCAGCACCCCGGTAGATTCCACTTTTGAGCAGTACTTC. This gives the protein CASTPVDSTFEQYF. The variable domain in full, with the rest retrieved from reference TRBV13 and TRBJ2-7, is AAGVIQSPRHLIKEKRETATLKCYPIPRHDTVYWYQQGPGQDPQFLISFYEKMQSDKGSIPDRFSAQQFSDYHSELNMSSLELGDSALYFCASTPVDSTFEQYFGPGTRLTVT.

This chain joins TRBV28 and TRBJ1-5; 7 positions agree with TRBD1. Per germline, CDR1 MDHEN and CDR2 SYDVKM. Germline trimming cut 2 bases from V and 2 bases from J; bases unmatched to any gene: 3. The CDR3 is made up of 15 amino acids. The CDR3 spells CASSLGTVGNQPQHF. The CDR3 nucleotides read TGTGCCAGCAGTTTAGGGACAGTAGGCAATCAGCCCCAGCATTTT.

This CDR3 reads CASSVGNYGHTGELFF. As DNA, the CDR3 is TGTGCCAGCAGCGTAGGGAACTACGGCCACACCGGGGAGCTGTTTTTT. The chain combines TRBV9 with TRBJ2-2; no clear D. CDR1 SGDLS and CDR2 YYNGEE come from the germline V gene. Trimming took off 0 bases at V and 3 bases at J, with 12 bases between the two ends. The CDR3 loop spans 16 amino acids. Full variable domain (missing parts from reference TRBV9 and TRBJ2-2): DSGVTQTPKHLITATGQRVTLRCSPRSGDLSVYWYQQSLDQGLQFLIQYYNGEERAKGNILERFSAQQFPDLHSELNLSSLELGDSALYFCASSVGNYGHTGELFFGEGSRLTVL.

The genes are TRBV29-1 and TRBJ2-1; 11 bases fit TRBD2. The J segment lost 12 bases and the V segment lost 6 bases, leaving 13 bases of the junction unmatched. CDR1 and CDR2 (germline): SQVTM, ANQGSEA. This CDR3 is 14 amino acids long. The CDR3 is CSVPTGLAASWQFF. The CDR3 region has the DNA TGCAGCGTCCCCACGGGACTAGCGGCGTCTTGGCAGTTCTTC.

This chain links TRBV30 with TRBJ1-1; 7 bases map to TRBD1. Trimming took 2 bases from V and 0 from J; bases not matched to a gene: 12. The CDR3 is 17 residues long. The germline CDR1 and CDR2 sequences are GTSNPN and SVGIG (reference sequence). As DNA, the CDR3 is TGTGCCTGGAGTCGAGGGACAGCCTCTTTGATGAACACTGAAGCTTTCTTT. Protein product: CAWSRGTASLMNTEAFF.

V gene TRBV28 combines with J gene TRBJ2-5, with D perhaps matching TRBD2 (6 bases). CDR3 length equals 14 residues. The V gene lost 4 bases and the J gene lost 2 bases, with 11 bases spanning the gap. In germline, CDR1 is MDHEN, CDR2 SYDVKM. The DNA for the CDR3 is TGTGCCAGCAGTTCCGTCGGGGGTCAAGAGACCCAGTACTTC. Translating gives CASSSVGGQETQYF. The full variable domain, completed using reference TRBV28 and TRBJ2-5, is DVKVTQSSRYLVKRTGEKVFLECVQDMDHENMFWYRQDPGLGLRLIYFSYDVKMKEKGDIPEGYSVSREKKERFSLILESASTNQTSMYLCASSSVGGQETQYFGPGTRLLVL.

The rearrangement joins TRBV6-4 to TRBJ2-1; possible D gene TRBD2, 6 bases. The CDR3 has 16 amino acids. V shed 3 bases and J shed 3 bases, with 15 bases lying between them. The V gene's germline CDR1 is MRHNA and CDR2 SNTAGT. CDR3 region: CASSEVGTGDYNEQFF. DNA of the CDR3: TGTGCCAGCAGTGAAGTGGGTACGGGAGACTACAATGAGCAGTTCTTC.

This clone was observed a single time. The chain recombines TRBV7-3 with TRBJ2-3, with 7 bases that match TRBD2. V trimming: 2 bases; J trimming: 6 bases; junction bases outside the gene matches: 2. The CDR3 loop spans 13 amino acids. CDR1 is SGHTA, CDR2 FQGTGA, per germline. CDR3 region: CASSLWREDTQYF. The CDR3 DNA is TGTGCCAGCAGCTTATGGCGGGAGGATACGCAGTATTTT.

Of note for this clone: A junction boundary mismatches the germline segment, possibly from a read error. This chain uses TRBV2 with TRBJ2-6; TRBD1 might be the D (6 bases). CDR3 length: 19 amino acids. The germline CDR1 and CDR2 sequences are SNHLY and FYNNEI. The CDR3 nucleotides are TGTGCCAGCATGAGGGAGCCGGGACACTTAACCTCTGGGGCCAACGTCCTAACTTTC. Its translation is CASMREPGHLTSGANVLTF.

This clone has only a few counts. This chain uses TRBV30 with TRBJ1-1, with 7 nucleotides matching TRBD1. This CDR3 is 13 amino acids long. Trimming removed 2 bases from V and 3 bases from J; junction bases left unmatched: 3. CDR1 GTSNPN and CDR2 SVGIG come from the germline V gene (reference sequence). CDR3 coding DNA: TGTGCCTGGAGTAACGACAGGGACACTGAAGCTTTCTTT. Translating it yields CAWSNDRDTEAFF.